Listed below are T cell receptor beta chains from one sample, sequenced in a study of cytomegalovirus exposure and HLA in healthy donors. Sequencing was performed with immunoSEQ multiplex PCR; in TCRdb, only in-frame clones are kept and a portion is missing. The table includes 100,000 to 150,000 clones, about 85% detected once. Specimen: PBMCs. The origin of the receptors is a boy aged 5-17 years in good health and CMV-seronegative. CDR3s include the opening cysteine and the closing phenylalanine or tryptophan. A D gene is named only where the DNA matches it firmly. Rows give clone size only sometimes, using once, few, many, or a class for an expanded clone.

J: TRBJ2-2; V: TRBV7-2; D: TRBD1; size: .; DNA: TGTGCCAGCAGCCGGGACAGGGTGGACACCGGGGAGCTGTTTTTT; CDR3: CASSRDRVDTGELFF
J: TRBJ2-7; V: TRBV5-6; D: .; size: once; DNA: TGTGCCAGCAGATCGGCCGGGACAACCTACGAGCAGTACTTC; CDR3: CASRSAGTTYEQYF
J: TRBJ2-3; V: TRBV2; D: .; size: .; DNA: TGTGCCAGCTCCCGGGACACCATCACAGATACGCAGTATTTT; CDR3: CASSRDTITDTQYF
J: TRBJ2-1; V: TRBV5-6; D: TRBD2; size: .; DNA: TGTGCCAGCAGCCCCCGGACTAGCGGGGCCGTCTACAATGAGCAGTTCTTC; CDR3: CASSPRTSGAVYNEQFF
J: TRBJ1-2; V: TRBV25-1; D: TRBD1; size: .; DNA: TGTGCCAGCAGTGGAACCCGGGACAGCTTTTACTATGGCTACACCTTC; CDR3: CASSGTRDSFYYGYTF
J: TRBJ2-1; V: TRBV10-3; D: TRBD2; size: .; DNA: TGTGCCATCTCCGGGACTAGCGGGAGAGATGAGCAGTTCTTC; CDR3: CAISGTSGRDEQFF
J: TRBJ1-1; V: TRBV7-9; D: .; size: once; DNA: TGTGCCAGCAGCTTACCCGCGGGGCGCGCGAACACTGAAGCTTTCTTT; CDR3: CASSLPAGRANTEAFF
J: TRBJ1-1; V: TRBV7-3; D: .; size: .; DNA: TGTGCCAGCAGCTTACTAGGGAGAGGGGGCACTGAAGCTTTCTTT; CDR3: CASSLLGRGGTEAFF
J: TRBJ1-2; V: TRBV7-6; D: .; size: .; DNA: TGTGCCAGCAGCTTAGAGGTTACGGGCTATGGCTACACCTTC; CDR3: CASSLEVTGYGYTF
J: TRBJ2-7; V: TRBV5-1; D: .; size: .; DNA: TGCGCCAGCAGCTTGTCAACAGGCACCGCGTACGAGCAGTACTTC; CDR3: CASSLSTGTAYEQYF
J: TRBJ1-1; V: TRBV30; D: .; size: .; DNA: TGTGCCTGGAGTAGTAGGGAGGGGACTGAAGCTTTCTTT; CDR3: CAWSSREGTEAFF
J: TRBJ2-7; V: TRBV7-9; D: TRBD2; size: .; DNA: TGTTCCAGCAGCTTAGCGGGCACACCCTCCTACGAGCAGTACTTC; CDR3: CSSSLAGTPSYEQYF
J: TRBJ2-1; V: TRBV7-8; D: TRBD1; size: .; DNA: TGTGCCAGCAGCTCACCGGTATCGGGACAGGGGGTATACAATGAGCAGTTCTTC; CDR3: CASSSPVSGQGVYNEQFF
J: TRBJ1-6; V: TRBV4-2; D: TRBD1; size: .; DNA: TGTGCCAGCAGCCAAGATGGGACAGGGGGATCACCCCTCCACTTT; CDR3: CASSQDGTGGSPLHF
J: TRBJ1-2; V: TRBV29-1; D: TRBD1; size: .; DNA: TGCAGCGCAAGGGACAGGGGGGGAAACTATGGCTACACCTTC; CDR3: CSARDRGGNYGYTF
J: TRBJ2-3; V: TRBV4-3; D: TRBD2; size: .; DNA: TGCGCCAGCGGACAACTAGCGGGGGATACGCAGTATTTT; CDR3: CASGQLAGDTQYF
J: TRBJ2-7; V: TRBV4-3; D: .; size: .; DNA: TGCGCCAGCAGCCATACCCAGGGAATGGACTACGAGCAGTACTTC; CDR3: CASSHTQGMDYEQYF
J: TRBJ1-2; V: TRBV5-1; D: .; size: .; DNA: TGCGCCAGCAGCTTGGGGGGGACACGGCTAAAAGGATGGGGTTACACCTTC; CDR3: CASSLGGTRLKGWGYTF
J: TRBJ2-1; V: TRBV7-3; D: TRBD2; size: .; DNA: TGTGCCAGCAGTCGGACTAGCGCCAATGAGCAGTTCTTC; CDR3: CASSRTSANEQFF
J: TRBJ2-5; V: TRBV7-3; D: .; size: few; DNA: TGTGCCAGCAGCTTAGGGCAGGGAGAGACCCAGTACTTC; CDR3: CASSLGQGETQYF
J: TRBJ1-1; V: TRBV4-1; D: .; size: few; DNA: TGCGCCAGCAGCCTATCACATAACACTGAAGCTTTCTTT; CDR3: CASSLSHNTEAFF
J: TRBJ2-2; V: TRBV4-1; D: .; size: .; DNA: TGCGCCAGCAGCCAAGAGTTCAAGACTGCGAACCCCGGGGAGCTGTTTTTT; CDR3: CASSQEFKTANPGELFF
J: TRBJ2-2; V: TRBV5-1; D: .; size: .; DNA: TGCGCCAGCAGCATAGGGGTTACCGGGGAGCTGTTTTTT; CDR3: CASSIGVTGELFF
J: TRBJ2-5; V: TRBV10-1; D: .; size: once; DNA: TGCGCCAGCAGTGAGTTTCCGGTACGCCGAGAGACCCAGTACTTC; CDR3: CASSEFPVRRETQYF
J: TRBJ1-5; V: TRBV7-9; D: TRBD1; size: .; DNA: TGTGCCAGCAGCTCTGGCAGGGGGTTCGACCAGCCCCAGCATTTT; CDR3: CASSSGRGFDQPQHF
J: TRBJ2-7; V: TRBV4-3; D: .; size: once; DNA: TGCGCCAGCAGCCAAGATCATTCGGGGTTGGTCATCCCCGAGCAGTACTTC; CDR3: CASSQDHSGLVIPEQYF
J: TRBJ2-6; V: TRBV5-1; D: .; size: .; DNA: TGCGCCAGCAGCTTGTCGTCCGGTTCTGGGGCCAACGTCCTGACTTTC; CDR3: CASSLSSGSGANVLTF
J: TRBJ1-1; V: TRBV5-4; D: .; size: .; DNA: TGTGCCAGCAGTTTGCAGGGAAACACTGAAGCTTTCTTT; CDR3: CASSLQGNTEAFF
J: TRBJ1-1; V: TRBV30; D: TRBD1; size: .; DNA: TGTGCCTGGAGTGTCCTCAGGGACAGGGGGAGGACTGAAGCTTTCTTT; CDR3: CAWSVLRDRGRTEAFF
J: TRBJ2-2; V: TRBV18; D: TRBD1; size: once; DNA: TGTGCCAGCTCACTTGGGACAGGTGAACTCGGGGAGCTGTTTTTT; CDR3: CASSLGTGELGELFF